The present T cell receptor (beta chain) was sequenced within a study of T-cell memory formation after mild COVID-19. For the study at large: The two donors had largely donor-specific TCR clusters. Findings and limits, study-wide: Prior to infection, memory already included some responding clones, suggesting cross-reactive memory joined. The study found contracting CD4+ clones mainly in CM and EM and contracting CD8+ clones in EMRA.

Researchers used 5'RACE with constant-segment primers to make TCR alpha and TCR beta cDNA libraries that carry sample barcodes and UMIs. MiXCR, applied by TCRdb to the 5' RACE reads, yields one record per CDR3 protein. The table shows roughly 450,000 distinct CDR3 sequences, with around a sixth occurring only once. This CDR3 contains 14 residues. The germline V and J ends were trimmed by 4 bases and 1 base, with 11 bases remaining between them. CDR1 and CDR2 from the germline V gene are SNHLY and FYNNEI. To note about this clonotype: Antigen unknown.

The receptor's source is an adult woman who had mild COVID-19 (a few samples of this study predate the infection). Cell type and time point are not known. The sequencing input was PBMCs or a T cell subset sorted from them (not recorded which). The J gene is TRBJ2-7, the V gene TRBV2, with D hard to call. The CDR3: CASSGGRSSYEQYF. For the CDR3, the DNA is TGTGCCAGCAGTGGTGGACGGAGTTCCTACGAGCAGTACTTC.